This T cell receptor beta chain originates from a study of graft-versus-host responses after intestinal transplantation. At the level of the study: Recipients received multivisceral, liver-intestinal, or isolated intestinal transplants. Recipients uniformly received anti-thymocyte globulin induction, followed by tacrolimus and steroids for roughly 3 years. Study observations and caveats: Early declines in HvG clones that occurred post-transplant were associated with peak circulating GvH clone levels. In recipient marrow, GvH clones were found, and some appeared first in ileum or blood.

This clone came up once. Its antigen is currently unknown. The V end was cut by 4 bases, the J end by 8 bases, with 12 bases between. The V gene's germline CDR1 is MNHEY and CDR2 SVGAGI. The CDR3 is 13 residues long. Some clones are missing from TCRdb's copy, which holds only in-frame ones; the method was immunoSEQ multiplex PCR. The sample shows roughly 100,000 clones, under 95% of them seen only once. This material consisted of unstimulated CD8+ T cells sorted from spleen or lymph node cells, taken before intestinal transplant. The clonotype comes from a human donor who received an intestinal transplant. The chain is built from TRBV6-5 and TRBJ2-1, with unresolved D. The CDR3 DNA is TGTGCCAGCAGTTTCGCGGTAGAAGATGAGCAGTTCTTC. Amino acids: CASSFAVEDEQFF.